The 2 T cell receptor beta chains reported below all come from one sample, sequenced in a study of T-cell memory formation after mild COVID-19. TCRdb reanalysed the 5' RACE reads using MiXCR and keeps one entry per CDR3 protein. Among around 310,000 distinct CDR3 sequences listed, under 25% were seen once. Material for sequencing was PBMCs or a T cell subset sorted from them (not recorded which). These receptors originate from a man between 18 and 35 years old who had mild COVID-19 (a few samples of this study predate the infection). Cell type and time point are not known.

This clonotype was detected many times. The CDR3 bases are TGTGCCAGCAGCCAAGATAAGAGGACAGGGGAGACCGGGGAGCTGTTTTTT. Protein: CASSQDKRTGETGELFF. This sequence joins TRBV4-2 and TRBJ2-2; 9 bases agree with TRBD1. The CDR3 has 17 amino acids. Germline CDR1 and CDR2: LGHNA and YNFKEQ. Trimming cost V 0 bases and J 5 bases; bases outside gene matches: 7.

This clonotype has only a few counts. The V and J genes are TRBV20-1 and TRBJ2-3, with D possibly being TRBD2 (5 bases). V gave up 3 bases and J gave up 0 bases, with 13 bases separating them. Germline V CDR1 and CDR2: DFQATT, SNEGSKA (reference sequence). This CDR3 has 15 residues. The CDR3 loop is CSASRKRISTDTQYF. CDR3 in DNA: TGCAGTGCTAGCCGAAAGCGGATTAGCACAGATACGCAGTATTTT.